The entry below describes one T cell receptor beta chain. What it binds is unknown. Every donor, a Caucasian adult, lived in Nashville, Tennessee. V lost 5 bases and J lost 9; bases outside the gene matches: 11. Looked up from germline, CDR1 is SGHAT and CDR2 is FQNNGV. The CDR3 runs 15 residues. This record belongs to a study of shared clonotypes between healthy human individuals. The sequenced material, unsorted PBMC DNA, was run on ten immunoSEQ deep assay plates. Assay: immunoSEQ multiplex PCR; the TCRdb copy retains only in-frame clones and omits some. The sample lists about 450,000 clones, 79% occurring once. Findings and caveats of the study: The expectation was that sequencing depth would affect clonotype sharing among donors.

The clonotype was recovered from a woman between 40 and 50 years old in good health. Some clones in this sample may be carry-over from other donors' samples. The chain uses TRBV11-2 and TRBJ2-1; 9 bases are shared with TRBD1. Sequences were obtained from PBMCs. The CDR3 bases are TGTGCCAGCAGCCCTACAGGGGGCGTCGGGGGTGAGCAGTTCTTC. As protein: CASSPTGGVGGEQFF.